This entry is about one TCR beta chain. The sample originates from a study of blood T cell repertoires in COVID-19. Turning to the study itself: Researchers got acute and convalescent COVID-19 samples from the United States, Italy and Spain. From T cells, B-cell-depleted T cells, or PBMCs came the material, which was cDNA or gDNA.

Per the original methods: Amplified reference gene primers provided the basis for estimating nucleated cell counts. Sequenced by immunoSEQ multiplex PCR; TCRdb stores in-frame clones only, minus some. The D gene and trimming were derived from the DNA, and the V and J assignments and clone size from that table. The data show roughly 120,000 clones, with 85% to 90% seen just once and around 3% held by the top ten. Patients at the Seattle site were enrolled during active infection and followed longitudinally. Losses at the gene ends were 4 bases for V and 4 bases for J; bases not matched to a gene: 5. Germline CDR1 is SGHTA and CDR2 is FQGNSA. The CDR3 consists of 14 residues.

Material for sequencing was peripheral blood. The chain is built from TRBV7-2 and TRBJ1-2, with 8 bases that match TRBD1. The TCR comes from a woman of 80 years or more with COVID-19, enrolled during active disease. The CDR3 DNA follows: TGTGCCAGCAGCTCGGACAGGGCCGTCTATGGCTACACCTTC. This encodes CASSSDRAVYGYTF.